These T cell receptor beta chains were read from a single sample in a study of radiotherapy plus CTLA-4 blockade in lung cancer. Libraries were prepared by immunoSEQ multiplex PCR; TCRdb keeps only in-frame clonotypes and omits some of them. Seen here are 90,000 to 100,000 clones, roughly 80% observed once, and the top ten hold 20% to 30%. Specimen: peripheral blood, collected from a patient treated with radiotherapy plus ipilimumab. These receptors were obtained from a human donor with non-small cell lung cancer that progressed on radiotherapy plus ipilimumab. CDR3s include the opening cysteine and the closing phenylalanine or tryptophan. The order of the fields is V gene, D gene, J gene, clone size, CDR3 DNA, CDR3 protein. D genes are given only for firm matches. Not every row has a clone size; where given, it reads once, few, many or a size class.

TRBV6-6,-,TRBJ1-6,-,TGTGCCAGCAGGGCCGGGAATTCACCCCTCCACTTT,CASRAGNSPLHF
TRBV27,TRBD1,TRBJ1-1,-,TGTGCCAGCAGCCCAACTTCACTCGGACAGGGGAACACTGAAGCTTTCTTT,CASSPTSLGQGNTEAFF
TRBV7-8,-,TRBJ1-1,-,TGTGCCAGCAGCTTACGGATGAACACTGAAGCTTTCTTT,CASSLRMNTEAFF
TRBV28,TRBD1,TRBJ2-7,-,TGTGCCAGCAGTTTGGGGGACAGTCACTCATACGAGCAGTACTTC,CASSLGDSHSYEQYF
TRBV7-2,TRBD1,TRBJ2-7,-,TGTGCCAGCAGCTCCGGGGGGGGACAGGGGTTCTACGAGCAGTACTTC,CASSSGGGQGFYEQYF
TRBV9,TRBD1,TRBJ1-4,-,TGTGCCAGCAGCGTAGTGACAGGGGAGGGTGAAAAACTGTTTTTT,CASSVVTGEGEKLFF
TRBV2,TRBD2,TRBJ2-1,-,TGTGCCAGCAGTGGTTTAGCGGGAGTCTACAATGAGCAGTTCTTC,CASSGLAGVYNEQFF
TRBV4-2,TRBD2,TRBJ2-1,few,TGTGCCAGCAGCCAAGCTGGCGGGAGTTGGTACAATGAGCAGTTCTTC,CASSQAGGSWYNEQFF
TRBV19,TRBD1,TRBJ2-2,-,TGTGCCAGTAGTATAGATCTATTGGGATGGACAGGGGACACCGGGGAGCTGTTTTTT,CASSIDLLGWTGDTGELFF
TRBV5-4,TRBD1,TRBJ2-2,-,TGTGCCAGCAGCTTCTCGACAGGGGGCCACACCGGGGAGCTGTTTTTT,CASSFSTGGHTGELFF
TRBV28,TRBD1,TRBJ1-2,once,TGTGCCAGCAGCAGCAGGGGGCGAGGGTATGGCTACACCTTC,CASSSRGRGYGYTF
TRBV30,-,TRBJ1-5,-,TGTGCCTGGAGTGTAGGGAACCTGGATCAGCCCCAGCATTTT,CAWSVGNLDQPQHF
TRBV6-6,-,TRBJ1-2,few,TGTGCCAGCAGGGAAATTCAGGGCCATGGTAACTATGGCTACACCTTC,CASREIQGHGNYGYTF
TRBV9,TRBD1,TRBJ1-2,-,TGTGCCAGCAGCCCACCGACAGGGGGCGCCCATGGCTACACCTTC,CASSPPTGGAHGYTF
TRBV5-5,TRBD1,TRBJ1-1,-,TGTGCCAGCAGCTTGGCCGGACAGGTGAACACTGAAGCTTTCTTT,CASSLAGQVNTEAFF
TRBV28,-,TRBJ2-7,-,TGTGCCAGCAGTTTTTGGGGGATCGCTAGCGCACGCTCCTACGAGCAGTACTTC,CASSFWGIASARSYEQYF
TRBV4-1,TRBD2,TRBJ2-1,-,TGCGCCAGCAGCCCTCCTAGCGGATACAATGAGCAGTTCTTC,CASSPPSGYNEQFF
TRBV2,TRBD1,TRBJ2-5,-,TGTGCCAGCAGTTGGCAGGGGGCTGGAGAGACCCAGCACTTC,CASSWQGAGETQHF
TRBV27,-,TRBJ2-2,-,TGTGCCAGCACACGGTCGAACACCGGGGAGCTGTTTTTT,CASTRSNTGELFF
TRBV5-6,TRBD1,TRBJ2-1,once,TGTGCCAGCAGCTTGGCCAACAGGGGTGAGCAGTTCTTC,CASSLANRGEQFF
TRBV5-1,-,TRBJ2-3,-,TGCGCCAGCAGCGCGGAGCGGAGCACAGATACGCAGTATTTT,CASSAERSTDTQYF
TRBV5-6,-,TRBJ2-5,-,TGTGCCAGCAGCTTGGTAAACCAAGAGACCCAGTACTTC,CASSLVNQETQYF
TRBV6-5,TRBD2,TRBJ2-1,-,TGTGCCAGCAGTTACTCGAACACTAGCGGGGAGCAGTTCTTC,CASSYSNTSGEQFF
TRBV18,TRBD1,TRBJ2-7,-,TGTGCCAGCTCACCCTCGCACGACAGGGGGCGTGAGCAGTACTTC,CASSPSHDRGREQYF
TRBV7-9,-,TRBJ1-3,-,TGTGCCAGCAGGCTCTCCAGGGGATTTGGAAACACCATATATTTT,CASRLSRGFGNTIYF
TRBV28,-,TRBJ1-5,-,TGTGCCAGCAGGTATAGCAATCAGCCCCAGCATTTT,CASRYSNQPQHF
TRBV7-8,-,TRBJ2-3,-,TGTGCCAGCAGCTTAGTTGGAGCTAGCACAGATACGCAGTATTTT,CASSLVGASTDTQYF
TRBV5-1,TRBD1,TRBJ2-1,-,TGCGCCAGCACCCCTTCGGACAGGACCTACAATGAGCAGTTCTTC,CASTPSDRTYNEQFF
TRBV14,-,TRBJ2-5,-,TGTGCCAGCAGCCAAAGTCTGGGGTTTGTAGAGACCCAGTACTTC,CASSQSLGFVETQYF
TRBV28,TRBD2,TRBJ2-7,-,TGTGCCAGCAGTCCTAGCGGGGTCAGCTCCTACGAGCAGTACTTC,CASSPSGVSSYEQYF
TRBV4-1,-,TRBJ2-1,-,TGCGCCAGCAGCCAAGGACTCTCCCCCAGTGAGCAGTTCTTC,CASSQGLSPSEQFF
TRBV30,-,TRBJ2-1,-,TGTGCCTGGGCCGCCGGATGGGTTGGTGGCACGGTGGATGAGCAGTTCTTC,CAWAAGWVGGTVDEQFF
TRBV28,-,TRBJ1-5,-,TGTGCCAGCAGTTTGGCCAGGGAGGATAATCAGCCCCAGCATTTT,CASSLAREDNQPQHF
TRBV2,-,TRBJ1-4,-,TGTGCCAGCAGTTCCAACAGGGCAACTAATGAAAAACTGTTTTTT,CASSSNRATNEKLFF
TRBV15,-,TRBJ2-2,-,TGTGCCACCAGCAGGTACAGGGAGAACACCGGGGAGCTGTTTTTT,CATSRYRENTGELFF
TRBV30,TRBD1,TRBJ1-1,-,TGTGCCTGGAGCCCTTGGACAGGGGAGTGGACTGAAGCTTTCTTT,CAWSPWTGEWTEAFF
TRBV27,TRBD1,TRBJ2-5,-,TGTGCCAGCAGTGCGTCGACAGGGCGCGGAGAGACCCAGTACTTC,CASSASTGRGETQYF
TRBV7-2,TRBD2,TRBJ2-3,-,TGTGCCAGCAGCTTCTTAGCGGGAGGGCCCACAGATACGCAGTATTTT,CASSFLAGGPTDTQYF
TRBV11-2,-,TRBJ1-2,-,TGTGCCAGCAGCCCCGGGAGTTTGGGCTACACCTTC,CASSPGSLGYTF
TRBV19,TRBD1,TRBJ2-3,-,TGTGCCAGTAGACCCATTTTCCGGGACAGGGGTACAGATACGCAGTATTTT,CASRPIFRDRGTDTQYF